The 13 T cell receptor beta chains below come from one sample, sequenced in a study of cytomegalovirus exposure and HLA in healthy donors (dated by TCRdb to between 2016 and 2019). The method behind the library was the immunoSEQ multiplex PCR assay. A mixture of 60 forward primers for TCR Vbeta segments and 13 reverse primers for TCR Jbeta segments was used in the multiplex PCR. TCRdb retrieved this table from immuneACCESS and kept in-frame rearrangements only. Not all clones are present; in checked studies, unresolved V genes account for under half, and no reason is known for the remainder. In all, the sample holds under 300,000 clones, and 80% to 95% of those were seen once. The biggest ten clones account for about 1.8% of the sample. The sequenced sample consisted of PBMCs. These receptors originate from a girl aged 2 to 9 in good health and CMV-seronegative.

The chain uses TRBV7-2 and TRBJ1-1; possible D gene TRBD1, 6 bases. The CDR3 is 17 residues long. Germline CDR1 and CDR2: SGHTA and FQGNSA. V gave up 1 base and J gave up 6 bases, with 21 bases separating them. The CDR3 is CASSLGGGRGRAPEAFF. In DNA form, the CDR3 reads TGTGCCAGCAGCTTAGGGGGAGGGAGGGGGAGAGCGCCTGAAGCTTTCTTT.

The chain recombines TRBV27 with TRBJ2-1; 9 bases match TRBD2. CDR1 and CDR2 (germline): MNHEY, SMNVEV (reference sequence). The CDR3 length is 14 residues. J was trimmed by 4 bases and V by 5 bases; bases with no gene match: 3. Here the CDR3 reads CASSIGLAYNEQFF. CDR3 sequence (DNA): TGTGCCAGCAGTATAGGACTAGCGTACAATGAGCAGTTCTTC.

The V gene is TRBV7-2, the J gene TRBJ2-3; no firm D call. V lost 2 bases, J lost 0 bases, and 9 bases lay in between. CDR1 and CDR2 from the germline V gene are SGHTA and FQGNSA. The CDR3 length is 15 residues. CDR3 coding DNA: TGTGCCAGCAGCTTACTAGGCTCTAGCACAGATACGCAGTATTTT. It specifies CASSLLGSSTDTQYF.

The gene calls are TRBV6-5 and TRBJ2-2, with TRBD2 matching 7 bases. CDR1 is MNHEY and CDR2 is SVGAGI in the germline V gene. V lost 2 bases and J lost 4; bases outside the gene matches: 7. The CDR3 contains 16 residues. The CDR3 is CASSYNPAGLTGELFF. In DNA form, the CDR3 reads TGTGCCAGCAGTTACAACCCAGCGGGACTCACCGGGGAGCTGTTTTTT.

The chain couples TRBV6-6 to TRBJ2-7; a weak D match, TRBD2 (6 bases). Germline CDR1 MNHNY, CDR2 SVGAGI (reference sequence). V was shortened by 5 bases and J by 7 bases, with 21 bases between the two germline ends. The CDR3 loop spans 15 amino acids. The CDR3 bases are TGTGCCAGCAGTGCCGCCTCCGGGACGGCGGGGGAGCAGTACTTC. This gives the protein CASSAASGTAGEQYF.

In DNA, the CDR3 is TGTGCCAGCAGGCCGGACGGCGGGAGTGAAAAACTGTTTTTT. It encodes CASRPDGGSEKLFF. The chain uses TRBV6-4 and TRBJ1-4; D not certain. The CDR3 extends over 14 amino acids. Deletions cut 6 bases from V and 7 bases from J, with 15 bases between. Germline V gives CDR1 MRHNA, CDR2 SNTAGT.

The chain joins TRBV19 to TRBJ2-7; 11 bases map to TRBD2. V shed 7 bases, J shed 5 bases, and the junction held 10 bases outside the gene matches. The CDR3 contains 15 residues. The germline gives CDR1 LNHDA, CDR2 SQIVND (reference sequence). CDR3 coding DNA: TGTGCCAGTACCTCGACGGGACTAGCGGCCCACGAGCAGTACTTC. It encodes CASTSTGLAAHEQYF. The variable domain in full, completed from reference TRBV19 and TRBJ2-7, reads DGGITQSPKYLFRKEGQNVTLSCEQNLNHDAMYWYRQDPGQGLRLIYYSQIVNDFQKGDIAEGYSVSREKKESFPLTVTSAQKNPTAFYLCASTSTGLAAHEQYFGPGTRLTVT.

The chain couples TRBV6-1 to TRBJ2-3, with 8 bases matching TRBD2. Germline V gene lookup returns CDR1 MNHNS and CDR2 SASEGT. The V gene end was trimmed by 4 bases and the J gene end by 2 bases; junction bases not matched to a gene: 8. This CDR3 comprises 16 residues. The CDR3 loop is CASSALSSGFTDTQYF. The CDR3 coding sequence is TGTGCCAGCAGTGCTCTATCTAGCGGGTTCACAGATACGCAGTATTTT.

V and J are TRBV9 and TRBJ1-2; no clear D gene. The CDR3 has 15 residues. Between the trimmed V and J ends, which lost 0 bases and 5 bases, there was a span of 14 bases. CDR1 SGDLS and CDR2 YYNGEE come from the germline V gene. CDR3 protein: CASSVGRGPLYGYTF. The CDR3 region has the DNA TGTGCCAGCAGCGTAGGCCGGGGTCCTTTATATGGCTACACCTTC. The whole variable domain, filled in from reference TRBV9 and TRBJ1-2, reads DSGVTQTPKHLITATGQRVTLRCSPRSGDLSVYWYQQSLDQGLQFLIQYYNGEERAKGNILERFSAQQFPDLHSELNLSSLELGDSALYFCASSVGRGPLYGYTFGSGTRLTVV.

In nucleotides, the CDR3 is TGTGCCAGCAGTGTGGGGACAGGGGATCGCTATGGCTACACCTTC. Amino acid sequence: CASSVGTGDRYGYTF. This chain uses TRBV6-1 with TRBJ1-2; 10 bases are shared with TRBD1. CDR3 length: 15 amino acids. V gave up 4 bases and J gave up 4 bases; unmatched junction bases: 6. The V gene's germline CDR1 is MNHNS and CDR2 SASEGT.

The chain is built from TRBV5-1 and TRBJ1-1; D is unresolved. V was trimmed by 5 bases and J by 0 bases, leaving 11 bases between them. Germline CDR1 reads SGHRS; CDR2 reads YFSETQ. CDR3 length: 14 amino acids. This chain's CDR3 is CASRSPQMNTEAFF. The DNA for the CDR3 is TGCGCCAGCAGGTCGCCACAAATGAACACTGAAGCTTTCTTT.

This rearrangement joins TRBV18 to TRBJ1-2, with 8 bases aligning to TRBD1. This CDR3 has 13 amino acids. Unmatched junction bases numbered 2, after V lost 4 bases and J lost 4 bases. Germline CDR1 is KGHSH and CDR2 is LQKENI. The CDR3, as DNA: TGTGCCAGCTCACAGGACAGGGTCTATGGCTACACCTTC. Residues: CASSQDRVYGYTF.

The rearrangement uses TRBV28 and TRBJ2-7; the D is unclear. This CDR3 is built from 14 residues. V lost 9 bases to trimming and J lost 4 bases, with 19 bases between them. The germline V gene encodes CDR1 MDHEN and CDR2 SYDVKM. The CDR3 bases are TGTGCCAGACAGCCTTGGGTCCTTTCATACGAGCAGTACTTC. It is translated as CARQPWVLSYEQYF.